This T cell receptor (beta chain) was identified in a study of sequential checkpoint blockade in melanoma. At the level of the study: First-line arms were nivolumab then ipilimumab, or the reverse, randomized 1:1. Each arm's sequence ended with maintenance nivolumab.

This sample's treatment: randomized to nivolumab then ipilimumab (arm A) or the reverse (arm B). DNA-damaging chemotherapy had not been given to any patient beforehand. PBMC sorting kept live CD3+CD8+ cells without CD19 or CD56. Using immunoSEQ multiplex PCR, the repertoire was profiled, and TCRdb retains in-frame clones only, with some absent. The data contain some 25,000 clones, 60% to 80% of them singletons. Germline loops: CDR1 MDHEN, CDR2 SYDVKM. Trimming took off 4 bases at V and 0 bases at J, with 22 bases between the two ends. CDR3 length: 19 residues. The TCR comes from a human donor with melanoma. Sample: CD8+ T cells sorted from blood (inferred from file names), taken from a patient given nivolumab and ipilimumab in sequence. The gene calls are TRBV28 and TRBJ1-5; a possible D gene is TRBD1 (5 bases). CDR3 nucleotide sequence: TGTGCCAGCAGTTCGGGAGGGGAGCCAGCTACTTATAGCAATCAGCCCCAGCATTTT. Translated, it gives CASSSGGEPATYSNQPQHF.